The 14 T cell receptor beta chains reported below all come from one sample, sequenced in a study of T cells in localized non-small cell lung cancer. The method was immunoSEQ multiplex PCR; TCRdb's version includes in-frame clones alone and lacks a portion of them. The table lists a few thousand clones, over 35% of them singletons. This material consisted of normal lung tissue next to the tumor, taken before any cancer treatment. These receptors originate from a woman between 35 and 70 years old with stage I lung adenocarcinoma.

V gene TRBV30 combines with J gene TRBJ2-4; D is undetermined. The germline V gene encodes CDR1 GTSNPN and CDR2 SVGIG (reference sequence). The CDR3 sequence is 14 residues long. V lost 5 bases to trimming and J lost 1 base, with 12 bases between them. The CDR3: CAWGWASAKNIQYF. The CDR3 DNA reads as TGTGCCTGGGGCTGGGCTAGTGCCAAAAACATTCAGTACTTC.

The chain carries TRBV14 and TRBJ2-1; D remains ambiguous. This CDR3 is 15 amino acids long. Germline V gene lookup returns CDR1 SGHDN and CDR2 FVKESK. Trimming cost V 0 bases and J 0 bases, with 6 bases left between them. CDR3 loop: CASSQDRSSYNEQFF. The CDR3 nucleotides are TGTGCCAGCAGCCAAGACCGAAGCTCCTACAATGAGCAGTTCTTC. Based on the CDR3 plus reference TRBV14 and TRBJ2-1, the full variable domain is EAGVTQFPSHSVIEKGQTVTLRCDPISGHDNLYWYRRVMGKEIKFLLHFVKESKQDESGMPNNRFLAERTGGTYSTLKVQPAELEDSGVYFCASSQDRSSYNEQFFGPGTRLTVL.

The rearrangement links TRBV19 to TRBJ2-5; 12 bases agree with TRBD2. CDR1 is LNHDA and CDR2 is SQIVND in the germline V gene (reference sequence). The CDR3 is made up of 15 amino acids. Trimming took 5 bases from V and 5 from J; bases not matched to a gene: 6. CDR3 residues: CASSSTSGRRETQYF. DNA of the CDR3: TGTGCCAGTAGTTCGACTAGCGGGAGAAGGGAGACCCAGTACTTC.

This rearrangement joins TRBV25-1 to TRBJ1-2; 9 bases line up with TRBD1. CDR3 length equals 13 residues. V lost 5 bases, J lost 4 bases, and 2 bases stayed unmatched. The V gene's germline CDR1 is MGHDK and CDR2 SYGVNS. CDR3 region: CASSLGQGYGYTF. The CDR3 region has the DNA TGTGCCAGCAGTTTGGGACAGGGCTATGGCTACACCTTC.

Within the sample, this clone is medium-sized. The CDR3 DNA follows: TGTGCCAGCAGTGACCTCGGGACTATCCCTTTGGGTGAGCAGTTCTTC. This translates into CASSDLGTIPLGEQFF. The rearrangement links TRBV6-8 to TRBJ2-1; 7 bases line up with TRBD2. CDR3 length equals 16 residues. After removal of 5 bases from V and 9 bases from J, the junction contained 16 bases not matched to a gene. The germline CDR1 and CDR2 sequences are MNHGY and SAAAGT.

This chain connects TRBV19 to TRBJ1-1; TRBD1 is a possible D gene (6 bases). The CDR3 contains 14 residues. Looked up from germline, CDR1 is LNHDA and CDR2 is SQIVND (reference sequence). V lost 3 bases to trimming and J lost 7 bases, with 15 bases between them. The CDR3 spells CASSIRTQGGEAFF. CDR3 DNA: TGTGCCAGTAGTATCCGGACACAAGGGGGTGAAGCTTTCTTT. Full variable domain (missing parts from reference TRBV19 and TRBJ1-1): DGGITQSPKYLFRKEGQNVTLSCEQNLNHDAMYWYRQDPGQGLRLIYYSQIVNDFQKGDIAEGYSVSREKKESFPLTVTSAQKNPTAFYLCASSIRTQGGEAFFGQGTRLTVV.

The chain uses TRBV9 and TRBJ1-2; TRBD1 might be the D (5 bases). CDR3 length: 12 amino acids. The ends were cut back, 7 bases at V and 7 bases at J, with 14 bases in the middle. CDR1 SGDLS and CDR2 YYNGEE come from the germline V gene. The CDR3 bases are TGTGCCAGCGCCCTTGGGGGAGGTGGCTACACCTTC. Protein product: CASALGGGGYTF.

This sequence joins TRBV11-3 and TRBJ1-2; 7 bases are a match to TRBD1. Trimming removed 2 bases from V and 2 bases from J; junction bases left unmatched: 8. Germline V gene data show CDR1 as SGHNT and CDR2 as YENEEA. This CDR3 spans 16 amino acids. The CDR3 DNA sequence: TGTGCCAGCAGCTTAAAAGCTACAGGGGCCAACTATGGCTACACCTTC. It encodes CASSLKATGANYGYTF.

The chain recombines TRBV18 with TRBJ2-3; D is unclear. Trimming cost V 1 base and J 5 bases, with 7 bases left between them. Germline V lookup: CDR1 KGHSH, CDR2 LQKENI. The CDR3 totals 13 residues. CDR3 coding DNA: TGTGCCAGCTCACCACAGCGTGGAGATACGCAGTATTTT. Protein: CASSPQRGDTQYF.

The chain uses TRBV14 and TRBJ1-3, with TRBD1 identical over 8 bases. The CDR3 has 18 amino acids. V dropped 1 base and J dropped 0; count of bases not matched to a gene: 8. Germline V lookup: CDR1 SGHDN, CDR2 FVKESK. CDR3 amino acids: CASSQADRGTLSGNTIYF. The CDR3 DNA follows: TGTGCCAGCAGCCAAGCAGACAGGGGCACCCTCTCTGGAAACACCATATATTTT.

This clone was counted only a few times. The chain has TRBV6-8 and TRBJ2-1; TRBD2 might be the D (6 bases). The length of the CDR3 is 15 residues. The V end lost 6 bases, the J end lost 7 bases, and 19 bases lay between the germline ends. Germline CDR1 is MNHGY and CDR2 is SAAAGT. In DNA, the CDR3 is TGTGCCAGCAGCAAAACCATTGGACTATTAAATGAGCAGTTCTTC. Translated: CASSKTIGLLNEQFF.

This chain uses TRBV6-8 with TRBJ2-5; D gene uncertain. Trimming cost V 5 bases and J 2 bases, with 9 bases left between them. This CDR3 contains 13 residues. CDR1 MNHGY and CDR2 SAAAGT come from the germline V gene. The CDR3, as DNA: TGTGCCAGCAGTCTGGACGAGCAAGAGACCCAGTACTTC. Translation: CASSLDEQETQYF.

This chain joins TRBV19 and TRBJ2-7; no clear D gene. The CDR3 extends over 15 amino acids. Germline values: CDR1 LNHDA, CDR2 SQIVND (reference sequence). V was pared by 6 bases and J by 0 bases, with 15 bases between. DNA of the CDR3: TGTGCCAGTAGCCCCTTTGACGGAACCTCCTACGAGCAGTACTTC. Residues: CASSPFDGTSYEQYF.

In this sample, this clone turned up a few times. The chain links TRBV11-3 to TRBJ2-2, with TRBD1 matching 10 bases. CDR1 and CDR2 from the germline V gene are SGHNT and YENEEA. This CDR3 spans 15 amino acids. V lost 3 bases to trimming and J lost 4 bases; unmatched junction nucleotides: 2. CDR3 coding DNA: TGTGCCAGCAGCTTTCGGACAGGGGGCACCGGGGAGCTGTTTTTT. Its protein product is CASSFRTGGTGELFF. Using reference TRBV11-3 and TRBJ2-2 for the parts outside the CDR3, the full variable domain is EAGVVQSPRYKIIEKKQPVAFWCNPISGHNTLYWYLQNLGQGPELLIRYENEEAVDDSQLPKDRFSAERLKGVDSTLKIQPAELGDSAVYLCASSFRTGGTGELFFGEGSRLTVL.